This TCR beta chain is drawn from a study of beta chain features in type 1 diabetes. Of the isolated RNA, all was reverse transcribed, and so the sequenced material was expressed TCRB transcripts. The protocol was immunoSEQ multiplex PCR, while the TCRdb copy is restricted to in-frame clones and leaves out a portion. The profile shows about 400,000 clones, roughly 12% of them singletons. Per the germline V gene, CDR1 is SEHNR and CDR2 is FQNEAQ (reference sequence). The V and J ends lost 4 bases and 0 bases respectively, with 15 bases between them. This CDR3 spans 16 amino acids. The chain carries TRBV7-9 and TRBJ1-1; D gene uncertain. The sequenced sample was naive CD4+ T cells from blood. The receptor comes from a man aged 18 to 30 in good health. In DNA, the CDR3 is TGTGCCAGCAGCTCCTCAGGTATCAACATGAACACTGAAGCTTTCTTT. The encoded protein is CASSSSGINMNTEAFF.